This entry features one T cell receptor beta chain sequence. Its antigen is not identified. The CDR3 sequence is 15 residues long. Sequencing used immunoSEQ multiplex PCR; TCRdb keeps in-frame clones, though not all of them. The data hold about 130,000 clones, with nearly 90% observed a single time. These data are taken from a study of cytomegalovirus exposure and HLA in healthy donors. Overall study findings and caveats: In vitro testing confirmed a few CMV-associated chains as specific for CMV antigens.

The sequenced sample was PBMCs. This clonotype was sampled from a woman aged 18-30 years in good health and CMV-seronegative. This chain links TRBV1 with TRBJ2-7; the table names TRBD2, a call not compared with the DNA. TRBV1 counts as a pseudogene. The CDR3 here is CTSSPGLAGSYEQYF. The CDR3 DNA follows: TGCACCAGCAGCCCAGGACTAGCGGGCTCCTACGAGCAGTACTTC.